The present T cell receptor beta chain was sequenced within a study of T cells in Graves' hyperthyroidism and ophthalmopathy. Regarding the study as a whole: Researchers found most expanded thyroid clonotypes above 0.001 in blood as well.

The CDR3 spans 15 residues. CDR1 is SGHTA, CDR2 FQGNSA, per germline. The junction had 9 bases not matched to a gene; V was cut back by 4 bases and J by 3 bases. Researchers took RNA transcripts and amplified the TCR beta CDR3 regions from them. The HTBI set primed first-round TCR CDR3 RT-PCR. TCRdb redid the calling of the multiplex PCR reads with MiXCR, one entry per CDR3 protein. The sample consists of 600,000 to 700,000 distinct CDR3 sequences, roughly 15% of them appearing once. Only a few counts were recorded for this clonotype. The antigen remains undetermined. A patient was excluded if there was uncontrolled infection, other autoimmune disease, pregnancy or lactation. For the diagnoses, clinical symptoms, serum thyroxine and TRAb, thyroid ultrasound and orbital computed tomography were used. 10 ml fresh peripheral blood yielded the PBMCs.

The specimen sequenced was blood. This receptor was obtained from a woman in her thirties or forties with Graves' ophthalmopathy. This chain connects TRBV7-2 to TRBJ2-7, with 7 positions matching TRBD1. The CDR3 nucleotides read TGTGCCAGCAGCTCAATCAGACAGGGAAACTACGAGCAGTACTTC. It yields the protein CASSSIRQGNYEQYF.